This T cell receptor beta chain came from a study of cytomegalovirus exposure and HLA in healthy donors. This clone has just a few counts. As yet, its antigen is unknown. The CDR3 covers 14 residues. V lost 4 bases to trimming and J lost 9 bases; unmatched junction nucleotides: 10. Germline V gene lookup returns CDR1 SGHRS and CDR2 YFSETQ. PCR primers comprised 60 Vbeta and 13 Jbeta primers. In the original analysis: Later, 65 million to 85 million unique TCR beta chains were counted in an analysis, and about 10 million of them were shared. Assay used: immunoSEQ multiplex PCR; TCRdb lists only in-frame clones, some missing. V and J calls plus clone size are reproduced from that table; the DNA served to infer D and trimming. The sample yields more than 100,000 clones, around 80% seen once. Study-level results: Judged likely to be a sequencing artifact was a cluster of highly shared sequence variants. There were some V segments, including TRBV6-2 and TRBV6-3, excluded as indistinguishable. When a later analysis compared HLA-associated TCR beta chains with equally common others, the HLA-associated chains turned out to be more clonally expanded and to have lower generation probabilities.

This chain links TRBV5-1 with TRBJ2-1; 7 nucleotides agree with TRBD1. Sequencing input: PBMCs. This sequence was found in a woman younger than 30 in good health and CMV-seronegative. The CDR3 region has the DNA TGCGCCAGCAGCCCAACCCAGGGGGAAGGTGAGCAGTTCTTC. Amino acids: CASSPTQGEGEQFF.